One and the same sample provided the 5 T cell receptor beta chains below, sequenced in a study of T cell responses to AZD1222 COVID-19 vaccine. Using immunoSEQ multiplex PCR, the repertoire was profiled, and TCRdb retains in-frame clones only, with some absent. The repertoire holds more than 150,000 clones, with 91% as singletons. The material was peripheral blood, obtained 28 days after the second AZD1222 dose. These receptors were collected from an adult who received the AZD1222 COVID-19 vaccine.

The rearrangement joins TRBV19 to TRBJ2-7, with a weak D call TRBD2 (6 bases). Germline CDR1 is LNHDA and CDR2 is SQIVND (reference sequence). This CDR3 is 14 amino acids long. Between the trimmed V and J ends, which lost 3 bases and 6 bases, there was a span of 15 bases. The CDR3 DNA sequence: TGTGCCAGTAGTATCGGGGTAGCAGCGGGCGAGCAGTACTTC. Translating gives CASSIGVAAGEQYF.

The chain has TRBV7-2 and TRBJ1-4, with a weak D call TRBD1 (5 bases). The CDR3 covers 13 residues. Germline CDR1 SGHTA, CDR2 FQGNSA. Trimming pared 5 bases from V and 5 bases from J, leaving 9 bases between. The CDR3 DNA is TGTGCCAGCAGCACGGGACCGAATGAAAAACTGTTTTTT. Translated: CASSTGPNEKLFF.

The rearrangement uses TRBV5-5 and TRBJ2-1; unclear D gene. CDR1 is SGHKS, CDR2 YYEKEE, per germline (reference sequence). Between the trimmed V and J ends, which lost 0 bases and 5 bases, there was a span of 15 bases. There are 16 residues in the CDR3. The CDR3 DNA sequence: TGTGCCAGCAGCTTGGTCATCCTGCACCCTAACAATGAGCAGTTCTTC. Its protein product is CASSLVILHPNNEQFF.

The chain joins TRBV7-7 to TRBJ2-2; a weak D match, TRBD2 (6 bases). The CDR3 has 13 amino acids. The germline gives CDR1 SSHAT, CDR2 FNYEAQ (reference sequence). The CDR3 sequence is CASGGPNTGELFF. CDR3 DNA: TGTGCTAGCGGCGGACCGAACACCGGGGAGCTGTTTTTT. Together with reference TRBV7-7 and TRBJ2-2, the CDR3 gives the full variable domain: GAGVSQSPRYKVTKRGQDVTLRCDPISSHATLYWYQQALGQGPEFLTYFNYEAQPDKSGLPSDRFSAERPEGSISTLTIQRTEQRDSAMYRCASGGPNTGELFFGEGSRLTVL.

The rearrangement links TRBV6-2 or TRBV6-3 to TRBJ1-2; 8 bases are a match to TRBD1. The CDR3 spans 15 residues. The V gene end was trimmed by 4 bases and the J gene end by 3 bases; junction bases not matched to a gene: 7. The germline CDR1 and CDR2 sequences are MNHEY and SVGEGT. The CDR3 DNA is TGTGCCAGCAGTTCTCCTGGACAGGGCGACTATGGCTACACCTTC. Translating gives CASSSPGQGDYGYTF.